The T cell receptor beta chain described here comes from a study of shared clonotypes between healthy human individuals (TCRdb year 2020). For the wider study: The cohort included three men and a couple of women between 18 and 49 years of age. For each donor, CD4 naive and CD4 memory were each given three plates, CD8 naive was given two plates, and CD8 memory was given one plate. To estimate repertoire size and how much clonotypes are shared between individuals, the study performed deep sequencing of blood TCR repertoires from a handful of healthy adults. To increase sequencing depth and limit assay-specific biases, different laboratories used diverse techniques to prepare libraries and sequence TCR repertoires. Leukapheresis yielded between about 0.9 and 9.5 billion PBMCs per donor.

According to the germline V gene (reference sequence), CDR1 reads MNHEY and CDR2 reads SMNVEV. V is reduced by 5 bases and J by 9 bases, leaving a spacing of 11 bases between them. The CDR3, cysteine through phenylalanine, is 12 amino acids long. Only the CDR3 DNA is retained, 36 bases long and in frame from the first base. Turning to this clone: The antigen it recognizes is unknown. Base-call qualities are not available, and no considerably larger clone is one nucleotide away.

Using the deep immunoSEQ assay, TCR CDR3 regions were amplified from genomic DNA by multiplex PCR. For each cell subset, the extracted genomic DNA was distributed evenly across all wells of several immunoSEQ 96-well plates, and each plate served as one replicate. For sorted subsets, roughly 200 ng of genomic DNA, equivalent to some 33,000 T cell genomes, went into each replicate PCR. Purified libraries were quantified with a Qubit 3.0 fluorometer, sized on a Bioanalyzer 2100, and re-quantified with the KAPA Library Quantification kit. Every immunoSEQ 96-well plate was sequenced on a separate single-read 150-cycle Illumina NextSeq 550 flow cell. Per the source publication's procedure: Because the immunoSEQ output held only junctional sequences and lacked quality scores, the filtering could not match the filtering applied to full-length reads. Sequences were annotated with PyIR, a Python wrapper for IgBLAST v1.9, using IMGT germline references to assign V/J genes and CDR3. Reads with weak V/J assignments (E-value above 1e-6), missing CDR3, stop codons, out-of-frame junctions, or ambiguous translated residues were removed. V3J clonotypes were defined as sequences sharing the same inferred V gene, J gene, and CDR3 amino acid sequence. Percentage overlap between repertoires was calculated by dividing the number of shared unique clonotypes by the size of the smaller repertoire. Repertoire richness was assessed with RTK rarefaction, the Chao1 estimator, and Recon v2.1 estimates of unobserved clonotypes. OLGA was used to compute generation probabilities for all TCRbeta clonotypes that the gDNA method yielded from a few donors. TCRdb's version of the immuneACCESS table is confined to in-frame rearrangements and falls short of the full clone set. An unresolved V gene accounts for under half of the shortfall where checked; the remainder is of unknown origin. V and J calls plus clone size are reproduced from that table; the DNA served to infer D and trimming. This sample gives around 700,000 clones in total; about 90% of them show up just once. Of the sample, 24% falls within the top ten clones.

The investigation overall reported the following: Compared with non-shared clonotypes, clonotypes shared by all four sorted-subset donors had higher generation probabilities. Across several donors, approximately 5% of naive CD4, around 3.5% of naive CD8, around 2.5% of memory CD4, and approximately 0.4% of memory CD8 clonotypes were shared. Sampling was restricted to blood, and TCR repertoires in tissues likely differ from the TCR repertoires found in blood. Estimated clonotype richness was generally larger for naive than for memory subsets. The genetic and exposure-history diversity represented was limited by the small number of donors. Based on pairwise subsampling, the degree of clonotype sharing among donors was expected to be affected by sequencing depth. Rarefaction of sorted-subset datasets indicated incomplete sequencing despite the large sequencing depth.

CD8 naive samples were obtained by positive selection for CCR7 among CD45RO-negative cells, yielding a CD45RA+CCR7+ population from which TemRA cells were excluded. The donors were healthy, HIV-negative adults who had no recently reported acute infections or vaccinations. Every donor was a Caucasian adult residing in Nashville, Tennessee, USA. After blood collection by leukapheresis, PBMCs were isolated using Ficoll-Histopaque density gradient centrifugation and then cryopreserved in the vapor phase of liquid nitrogen. Analytical flow cytometry was used to check the purity and quantity of every magnetically sorted T cell population. Genomic DNA was isolated from each sorted fraction and quantified by UV absorbance on a Nanodrop 2000c.

The receptor's source is a man younger than 40 in good health. The sequence links TRBV27 to TRBJ1-3; the D segment could be TRBD1, given 5 matching bases. Sequenced material: naive CD8+ T cells sorted from blood. This specimen's cell subset or site label, per the study, means: CD45RA+CCR7+. The nucleotide sequence is TGTGCCAGCAGTCCAACGGGGGGCACCATATATTTT. Translated, this is CASSPTGGTIYF.